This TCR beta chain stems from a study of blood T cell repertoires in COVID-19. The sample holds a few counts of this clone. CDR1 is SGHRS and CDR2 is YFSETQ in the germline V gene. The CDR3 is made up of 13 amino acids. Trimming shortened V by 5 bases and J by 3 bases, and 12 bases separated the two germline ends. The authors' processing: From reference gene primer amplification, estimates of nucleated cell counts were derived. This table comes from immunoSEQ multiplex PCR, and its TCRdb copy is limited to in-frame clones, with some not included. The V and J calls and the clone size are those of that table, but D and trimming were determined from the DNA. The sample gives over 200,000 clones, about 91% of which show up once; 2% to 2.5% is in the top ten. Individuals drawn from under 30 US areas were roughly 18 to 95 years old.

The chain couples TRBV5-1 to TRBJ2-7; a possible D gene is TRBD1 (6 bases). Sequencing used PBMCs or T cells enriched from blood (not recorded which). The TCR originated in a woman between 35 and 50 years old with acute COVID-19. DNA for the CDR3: TGCGCCAGCAGGCGCGGACAGAGCTACGAGCAGTACTTC. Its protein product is CASRRGQSYEQYF.